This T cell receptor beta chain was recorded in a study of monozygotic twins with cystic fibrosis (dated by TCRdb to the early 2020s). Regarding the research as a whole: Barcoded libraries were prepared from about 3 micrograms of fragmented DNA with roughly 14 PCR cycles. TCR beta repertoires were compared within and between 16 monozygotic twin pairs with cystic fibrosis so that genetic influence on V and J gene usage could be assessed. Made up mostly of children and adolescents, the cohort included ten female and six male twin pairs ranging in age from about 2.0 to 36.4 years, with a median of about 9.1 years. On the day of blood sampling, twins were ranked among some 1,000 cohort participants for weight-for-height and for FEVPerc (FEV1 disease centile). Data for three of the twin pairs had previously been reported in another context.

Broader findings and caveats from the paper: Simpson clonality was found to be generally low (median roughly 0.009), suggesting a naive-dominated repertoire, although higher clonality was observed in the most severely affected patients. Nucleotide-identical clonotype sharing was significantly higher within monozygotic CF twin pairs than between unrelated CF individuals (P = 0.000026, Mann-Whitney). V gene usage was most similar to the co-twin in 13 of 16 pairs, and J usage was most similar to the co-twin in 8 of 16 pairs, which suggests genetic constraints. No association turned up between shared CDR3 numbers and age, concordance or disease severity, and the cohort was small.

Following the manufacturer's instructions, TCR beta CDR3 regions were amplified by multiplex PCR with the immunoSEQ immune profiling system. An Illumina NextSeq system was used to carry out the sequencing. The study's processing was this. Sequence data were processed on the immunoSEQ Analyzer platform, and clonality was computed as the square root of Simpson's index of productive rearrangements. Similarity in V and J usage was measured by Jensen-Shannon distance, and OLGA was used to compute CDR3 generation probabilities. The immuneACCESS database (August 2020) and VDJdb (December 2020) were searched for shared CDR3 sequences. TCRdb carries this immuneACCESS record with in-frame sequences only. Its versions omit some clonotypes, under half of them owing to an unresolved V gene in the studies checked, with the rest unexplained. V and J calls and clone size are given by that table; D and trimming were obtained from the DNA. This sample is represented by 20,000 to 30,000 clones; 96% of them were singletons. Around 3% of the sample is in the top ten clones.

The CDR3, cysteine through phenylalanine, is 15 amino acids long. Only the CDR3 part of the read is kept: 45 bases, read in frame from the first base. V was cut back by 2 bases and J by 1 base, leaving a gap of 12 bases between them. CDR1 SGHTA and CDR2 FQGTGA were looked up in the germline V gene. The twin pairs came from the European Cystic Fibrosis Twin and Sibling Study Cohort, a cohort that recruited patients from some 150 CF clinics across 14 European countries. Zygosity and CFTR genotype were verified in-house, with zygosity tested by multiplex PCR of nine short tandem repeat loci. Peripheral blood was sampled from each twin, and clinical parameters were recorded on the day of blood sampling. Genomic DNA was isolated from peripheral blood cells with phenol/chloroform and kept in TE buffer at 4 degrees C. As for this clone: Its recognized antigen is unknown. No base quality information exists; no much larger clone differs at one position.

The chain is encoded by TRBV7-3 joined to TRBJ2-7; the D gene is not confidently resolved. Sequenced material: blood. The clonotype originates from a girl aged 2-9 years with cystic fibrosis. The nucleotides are TGTGCCAGCAGCTTAGGTGGGATACGGTCCTACGAGCAGTACTTC. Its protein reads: CASSLGGIRSYEQYF.